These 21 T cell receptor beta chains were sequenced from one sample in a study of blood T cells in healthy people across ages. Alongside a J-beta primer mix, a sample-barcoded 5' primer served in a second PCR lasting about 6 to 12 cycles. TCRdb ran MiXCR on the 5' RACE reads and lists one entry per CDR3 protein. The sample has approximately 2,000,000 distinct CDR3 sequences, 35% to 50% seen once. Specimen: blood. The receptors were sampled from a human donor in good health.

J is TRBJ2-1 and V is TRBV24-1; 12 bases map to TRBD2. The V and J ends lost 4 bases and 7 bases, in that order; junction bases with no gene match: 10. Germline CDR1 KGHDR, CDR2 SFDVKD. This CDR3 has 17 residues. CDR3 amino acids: CATSDDASGGACNEQFF. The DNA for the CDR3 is TGTGCCACCAGTGACGATGCTAGCGGGGGGGCTTGTAATGAGCAGTTCTTC.

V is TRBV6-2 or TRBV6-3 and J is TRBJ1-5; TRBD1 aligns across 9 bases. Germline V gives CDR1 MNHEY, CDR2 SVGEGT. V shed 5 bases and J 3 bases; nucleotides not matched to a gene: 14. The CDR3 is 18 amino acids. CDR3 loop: CASSLDRDRDKANQPQHF. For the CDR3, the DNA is TGTGCCAGCAGTCTCGACCGGGACAGGGATAAGGCCAATCAGCCCCAGCATTTT.

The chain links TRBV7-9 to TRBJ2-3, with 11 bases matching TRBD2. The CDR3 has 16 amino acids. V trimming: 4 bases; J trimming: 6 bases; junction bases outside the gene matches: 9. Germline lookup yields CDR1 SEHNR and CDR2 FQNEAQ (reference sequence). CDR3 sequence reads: CASSSGLAGNPDTQYF. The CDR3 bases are TGTGCCAGCAGCTCAGGACTAGCGGGTAACCCTGATACGCAGTATTTT. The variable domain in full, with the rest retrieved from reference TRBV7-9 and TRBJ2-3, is DTGVSQNPRHKITKRGQNVTFRCDPISEHNRLYWYRQTLGQGPEFLTYFQNEAQLEKSRLLSDRFSAERPKGSFSTLEIQRTEQGDSAMYLCASSSGLAGNPDTQYFGPGTRLTVL.

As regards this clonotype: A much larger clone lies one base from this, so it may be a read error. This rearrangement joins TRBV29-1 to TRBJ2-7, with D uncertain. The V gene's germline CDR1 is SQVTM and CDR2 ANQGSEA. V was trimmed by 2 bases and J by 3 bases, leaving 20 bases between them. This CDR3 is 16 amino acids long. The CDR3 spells CSVETAMGQYFYEQYF. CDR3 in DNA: TGCAGCGTTGAAACGGCAATGGGTCAATACTTCTACGAGCAGTACTTC.

Here the CDR3 DNA reads TGCAGTGCTCATCCCTTTACAGGGGCGGTACACACCGGGGAGCTGTTTTTT. Protein product: CSAHPFTGAVHTGELFF. The chain recombines TRBV20-1 with TRBJ2-2; 7 nucleotides agree with TRBD1. CDR3 length: 17 amino acids. The V and J ends lost 5 bases and 3 bases, in that order; junction bases with no gene match: 15. Germline loops: CDR1 DFQATT, CDR2 SNEGSKA (reference sequence).

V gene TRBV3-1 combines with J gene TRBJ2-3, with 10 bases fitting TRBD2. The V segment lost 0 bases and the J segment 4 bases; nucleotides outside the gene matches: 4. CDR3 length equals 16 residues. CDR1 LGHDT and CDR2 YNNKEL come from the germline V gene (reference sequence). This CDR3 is CASSQDSGGPSDTQYF. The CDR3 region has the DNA TGTGCCAGCAGCCAAGATAGCGGGGGGCCGTCAGATACGCAGTATTTT.

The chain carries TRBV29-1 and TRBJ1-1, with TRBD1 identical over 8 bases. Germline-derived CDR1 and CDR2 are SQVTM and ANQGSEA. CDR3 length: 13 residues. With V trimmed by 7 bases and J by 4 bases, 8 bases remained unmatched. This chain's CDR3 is CSGVGQGATEAFF. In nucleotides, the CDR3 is TGCAGCGGTGTCGGACAGGGCGCCACTGAAGCTTTCTTT.

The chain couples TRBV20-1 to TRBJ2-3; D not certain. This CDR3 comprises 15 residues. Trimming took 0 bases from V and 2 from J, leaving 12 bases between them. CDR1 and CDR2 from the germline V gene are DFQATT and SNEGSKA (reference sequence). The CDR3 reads CSARDWQDDTDTQYF. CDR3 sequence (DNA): TGCAGTGCTAGAGATTGGCAGGACGACACAGATACGCAGTATTTT.

CDR3 nucleotides: TGTGCCACCGCCCCCGGACTAGCGGGGTCACAAGAGACCCAGTACTTC. Its translation is CATAPGLAGSQETQYF. The V gene is TRBV24-1, the J gene TRBJ2-5; 12 positions agree with TRBD2. CDR1 is KGHDR, CDR2 SFDVKD, per germline. V dropped 9 bases and J dropped 2; count of bases not matched to a gene: 9. The CDR3 totals 16 residues.

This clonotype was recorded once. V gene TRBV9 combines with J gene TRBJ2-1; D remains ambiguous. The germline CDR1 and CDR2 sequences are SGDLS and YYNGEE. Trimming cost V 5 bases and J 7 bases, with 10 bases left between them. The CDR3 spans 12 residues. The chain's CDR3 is CASRGTENEQFF. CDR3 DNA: TGTGCCAGCAGGGGAACTGAAAATGAGCAGTTCTTC.

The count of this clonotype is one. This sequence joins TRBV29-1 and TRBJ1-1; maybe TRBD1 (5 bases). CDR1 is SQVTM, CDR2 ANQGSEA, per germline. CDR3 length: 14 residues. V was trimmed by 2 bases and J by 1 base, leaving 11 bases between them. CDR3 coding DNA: TGCAGCGTTGAATCTGGGGGGTCGAACACTGAAGCTTTCTTT. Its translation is CSVESGGSNTEAFF. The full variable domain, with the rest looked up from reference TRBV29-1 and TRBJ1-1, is SAVISQKPSRDICQRGTSLTIQCQVDSQVTMMFWYRQQPGQSLTLIATANQGSEATYESGFVIDKFPISRPNLTFSTLTVSNMSPEDSSIYLCSVESGGSNTEAFFGQGTRLTVV.

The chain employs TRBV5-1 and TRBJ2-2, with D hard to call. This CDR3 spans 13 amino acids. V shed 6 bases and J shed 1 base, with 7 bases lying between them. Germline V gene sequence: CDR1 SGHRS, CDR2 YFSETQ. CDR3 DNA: TGCGCCAGCATGGACCTGAACACCGGGGAGCTGTTTTTT. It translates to CASMDLNTGELFF.

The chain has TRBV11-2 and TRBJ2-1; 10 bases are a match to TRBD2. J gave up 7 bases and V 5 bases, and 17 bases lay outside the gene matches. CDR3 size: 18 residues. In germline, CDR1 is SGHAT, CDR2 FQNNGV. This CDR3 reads CASSPQGLSGGAANEQFF. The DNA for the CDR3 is TGTGCCAGCAGCCCCCAAGGTTTGAGCGGGGGGGCAGCAAATGAGCAGTTCTTC.

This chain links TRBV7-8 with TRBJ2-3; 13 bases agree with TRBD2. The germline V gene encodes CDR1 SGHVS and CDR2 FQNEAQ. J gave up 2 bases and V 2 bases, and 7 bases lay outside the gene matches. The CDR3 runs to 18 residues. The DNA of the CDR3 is TGTGCCAGCAGCTTAATATTGGGACTAGCGGGGTTCACAGATACGCAGTATTTT. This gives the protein CASSLILGLAGFTDTQYF.

CDR3 amino acids: CASSLAGQGRIYGYTF. CDR3 coding DNA: TGCGCCAGCAGCTTGGCCGGTCAAGGACGGATATATGGCTACACCTTC. The chain joins TRBV5-1 to TRBJ1-2; D gene uncertain. V was shortened by 0 bases and J by 5 bases, with 17 bases between the two germline ends. Per the germline V gene, CDR1 is SGHRS and CDR2 is YFSETQ. The CDR3 is 16 amino acids.

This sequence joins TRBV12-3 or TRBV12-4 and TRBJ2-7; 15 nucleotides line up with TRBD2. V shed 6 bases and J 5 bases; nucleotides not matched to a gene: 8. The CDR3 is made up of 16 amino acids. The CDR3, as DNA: TGTGCCAGCAGCTCCGGGACTAGCGGGGGGAACCACGAGCAGTACTTC. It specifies CASSSGTSGGNHEQYF.

CDR3 residues: CASSPGTGRDNSPLHF. CDR3 nucleotides: TGTGCCAGCAGTCCAGGGACAGGTCGGGATAATTCACCCCTCCACTTT. The chain employs TRBV27 and TRBJ1-6; 8 bases are a match to TRBD1. With 5 bases clipped from V and 5 bases from J, the junction kept 8 bases outside the gene matches. The germline gives CDR1 MNHEY, CDR2 SMNVEV (reference sequence). The CDR3 runs 16 residues.

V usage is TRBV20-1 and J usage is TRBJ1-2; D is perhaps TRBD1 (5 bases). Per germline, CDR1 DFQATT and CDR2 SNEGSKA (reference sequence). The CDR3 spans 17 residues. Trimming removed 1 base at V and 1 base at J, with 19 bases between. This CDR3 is CSARGVDSHVHNYGYTF. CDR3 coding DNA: TGCAGTGCTAGAGGAGTTGACAGCCATGTTCATAACTATGGCTACACCTTC.

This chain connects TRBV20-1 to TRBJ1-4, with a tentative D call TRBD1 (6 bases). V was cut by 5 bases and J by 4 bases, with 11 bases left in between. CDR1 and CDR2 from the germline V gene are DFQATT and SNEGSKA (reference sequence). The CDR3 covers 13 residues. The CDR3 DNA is TGCAGTGCTCAGACAGGAATTAATGAAAAACTGTTTTTT. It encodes CSAQTGINEKLFF.

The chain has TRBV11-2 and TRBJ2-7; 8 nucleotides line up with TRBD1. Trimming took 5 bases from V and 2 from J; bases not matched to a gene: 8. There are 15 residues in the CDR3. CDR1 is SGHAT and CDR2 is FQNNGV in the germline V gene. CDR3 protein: CASSNTGGLPYEQYF. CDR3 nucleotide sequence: TGTGCCAGCAGCAATACAGGGGGACTTCCCTACGAGCAGTACTTC.

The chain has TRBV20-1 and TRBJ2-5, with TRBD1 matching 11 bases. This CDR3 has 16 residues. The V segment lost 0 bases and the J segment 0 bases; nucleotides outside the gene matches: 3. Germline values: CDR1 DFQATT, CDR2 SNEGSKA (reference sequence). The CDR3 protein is CSARDTGQGDQETQYF. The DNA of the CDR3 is TGCAGTGCTAGAGATACGGGACAGGGGGACCAAGAGACCCAGTACTTC.